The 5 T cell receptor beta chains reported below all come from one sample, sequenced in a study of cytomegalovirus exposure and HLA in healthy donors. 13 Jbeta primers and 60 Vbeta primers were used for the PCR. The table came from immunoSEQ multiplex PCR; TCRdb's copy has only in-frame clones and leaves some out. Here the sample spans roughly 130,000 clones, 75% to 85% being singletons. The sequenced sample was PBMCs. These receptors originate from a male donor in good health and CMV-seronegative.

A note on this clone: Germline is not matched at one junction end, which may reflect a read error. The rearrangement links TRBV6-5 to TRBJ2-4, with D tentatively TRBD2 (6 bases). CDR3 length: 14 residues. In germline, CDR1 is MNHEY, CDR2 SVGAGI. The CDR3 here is CASSLGGPGNSQYF. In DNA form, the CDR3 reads TGTGCCAGCAGCCTTGGAGGGCCCGGAAACAGTCAGTACTTC.

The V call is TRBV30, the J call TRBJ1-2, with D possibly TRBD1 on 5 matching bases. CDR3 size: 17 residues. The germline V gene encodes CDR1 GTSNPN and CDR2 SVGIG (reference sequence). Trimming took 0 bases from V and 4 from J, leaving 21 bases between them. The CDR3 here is CAWSVPGNVVWGYGYTF. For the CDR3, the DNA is TGTGCCTGGAGTGTCCCAGGGAACGTTGTGTGGGGCTATGGCTACACCTTC.

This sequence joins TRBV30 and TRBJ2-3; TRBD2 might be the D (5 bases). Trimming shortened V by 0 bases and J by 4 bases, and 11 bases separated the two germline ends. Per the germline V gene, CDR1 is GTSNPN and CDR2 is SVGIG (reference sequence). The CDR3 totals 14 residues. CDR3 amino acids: CAWSVGVPPDTQYF. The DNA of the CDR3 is TGTGCCTGGAGTGTGGGAGTGCCCCCAGATACGCAGTATTTT.

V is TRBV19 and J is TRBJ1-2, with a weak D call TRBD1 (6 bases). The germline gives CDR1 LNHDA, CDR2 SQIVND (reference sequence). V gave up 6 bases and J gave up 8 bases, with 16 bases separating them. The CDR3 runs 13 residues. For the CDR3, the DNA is TGTGCCAGTAGCGAGGGGGTTACGGGGGGCTACACCTTC. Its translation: CASSEGVTGGYTF.

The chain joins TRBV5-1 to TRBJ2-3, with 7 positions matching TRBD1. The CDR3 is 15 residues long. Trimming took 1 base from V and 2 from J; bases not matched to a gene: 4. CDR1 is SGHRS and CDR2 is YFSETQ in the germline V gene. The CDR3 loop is CASSLRGLDTDTQYF. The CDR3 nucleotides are TGCGCCAGCAGCTTGAGGGGGCTCGACACAGATACGCAGTATTTT.